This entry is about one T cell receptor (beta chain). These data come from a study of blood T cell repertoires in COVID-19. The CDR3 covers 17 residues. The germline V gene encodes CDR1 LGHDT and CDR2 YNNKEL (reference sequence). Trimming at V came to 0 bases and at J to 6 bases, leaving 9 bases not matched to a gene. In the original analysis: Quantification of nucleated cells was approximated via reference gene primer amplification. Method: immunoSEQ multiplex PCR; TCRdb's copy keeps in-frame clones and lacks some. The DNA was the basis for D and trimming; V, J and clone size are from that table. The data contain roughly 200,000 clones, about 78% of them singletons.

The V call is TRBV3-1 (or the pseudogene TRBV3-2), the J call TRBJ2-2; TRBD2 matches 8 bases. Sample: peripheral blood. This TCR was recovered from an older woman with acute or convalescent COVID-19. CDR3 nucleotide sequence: TGTGCCAGCAGCCAAGATGAGCGGGAGCCCCGCCCCGGGGAGCTGTTTTTT. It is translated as CASSQDEREPRPGELFF.